This TCR beta chain was documented in a study of tumor-infiltrating lymphocytes in primary liver carcinoma. Study details: Spanning 4.2 to 10 cm, the tumors were T1-T3 N0M0.

A primer in the constant region served to generate TCR beta cDNA from approximately 500 ng of total RNA. Libraries covering TCR beta were generated through three nested multiplex PCR rounds (using a slightly modified ARM-PCR). Rounds one and two of PCR, each of 10 cycles, were primed with TRBV1-TRBV30 forward primers and a C-beta reverse primer. Via MiXCR, TCRdb re-called the multiplex PCR reads, giving one row per CDR3 protein. The sample lists 300,000 to 350,000 distinct CDR3 sequences, around three fifths occurring once. In its sample, this clonotype was seen a few times. A much larger clone lies one base from this, so it may be a read error. Both blood RNA, taken from unsorted whole blood, and germline DNA were extracted. Enrolled patients were chronically infected with HBV and treatment-naive. Before the surgical procedure, four milliliters of peripheral blood were collected. CDR1 and CDR2 (germline): SQVTM, ANQGSEA. The CDR3 runs 14 residues. V dropped 7 bases and J dropped 9; count of bases not matched to a gene: 17.

V is TRBV29-1 and J is TRBJ2-5; 7 bases fit TRBD2. Sequences were obtained from peripheral blood. The clonotype originates from a middle-aged man with primary liver carcinoma and hepatitis B virus infection. CDR3 residues: CSGRLVGGSGAQYF. For the CDR3, the DNA is TGCAGCGGGCGACTAGTGGGAGGGTCGGGGGCCCAGTACTTC.